The 3 T cell receptor beta chains in this list originate from one sample, sequenced in a study of blood T cell repertoires in COVID-19. The protocol was immunoSEQ multiplex PCR, while the TCRdb copy is restricted to in-frame clones and leaves out a portion. The table lists a few hundred thousand clones, around 80% of them singletons. Material: peripheral blood. The receptors derive from a middle-aged man who had recovered from COVID-19.

This clone has a single count. This rearrangement joins TRBV19 to TRBJ1-5; 9 bases match TRBD1. Per the germline V gene, CDR1 is LNHDA and CDR2 is SQIVND (reference sequence). The CDR3 loop spans 16 amino acids. V trimming: 2 bases; J trimming: 3 bases; junction bases outside the gene matches: 5. DNA for the CDR3: TGTGCCAGTAGTATATTGGGACAGGGCTACAATCAGCCCCAGCATTTT. Its translation is CASSILGQGYNQPQHF.

This sequence joins TRBV3-1 (or the pseudogene TRBV3-2) and TRBJ1-3; possible D gene TRBD1, 5 bases. The germline gives CDR1 LGHDT, CDR2 YNNKEL (reference sequence). Deletions cut 4 bases from V and 0 bases from J, with 10 bases between. The CDR3 consists of 15 residues. Here the CDR3 reads CASSLGASSGNTIYF. CDR3 DNA: TGTGCCAGCAGCCTAGGGGCCAGCTCTGGAAACACCATATATTTT.

This rearrangement joins TRBV4-1 to TRBJ2-2; 8 bases are a match to TRBD2. The germline V gene encodes CDR1 MGHRA and CDR2 YSYEKL. V shed 4 bases, J shed 8 bases, and the junction held 9 bases outside the gene matches. The CDR3 is 15 amino acids. For the CDR3, the DNA is TGCGCCAGCAGCCTAAACATAGCGGGGCAGGGGGAGCTGTTTTTT. Amino acids: CASSLNIAGQGELFF.